A selection of T cell receptor beta chains follows, all from one sample in a study of healthy donors' naive CD4 and CD8 T cells. TCRdb used MiXCR to reprocess the reads, holding one entry per CDR3 protein. In the table there are approximately 180,000 distinct CDR3 sequences, around 70% of which are singletons. The sequenced sample consisted of naive CD4+ and CD8+ T cells sorted from blood, pooled from several donors. These receptors were taken from a pool of human donors in good health; the sample pools cells from several healthy donors. The CDR3 runs from the conserved cysteine through the conserved F or W. Fields, in order: clone size, J gene, D gene, V gene, CDR3 protein, CDR3 DNA. The D gene is left open where the match is weak. Clone size, where shown, is once, few, many, or a class for clones that have expanded.

>few|TRBJ1-1|.|TRBV29-1
CSVPGSLSGTEAFF
TGCAGCGTTCCAGGGTCCCTCTCGGGTACTGAAGCTTTCTTT
>.|TRBJ2-3|TRBD2|TRBV20-1
CSASPAGVDTQYF
TGCAGTGCTAGCCCAGCGGGGGTAGATACGCAGTATTTT
>.|TRBJ2-1|.|TRBV20-1
CSARGSVADEQFF
TGCAGTGCTAGGGGAAGCGTGGCCGATGAGCAGTTCTTC
>.|TRBJ2-7|.|TRBV5-1
CASSLVPTGVYPTAYEQYF
TGCGCCAGCAGCTTGGTACCCACCGGCGTTTACCCGACGGCCTACGAGCAGTACTTC
>.|TRBJ2-7|.|TRBV5-1
CASSLQELHEQYF
TGCGCCAGCAGCTTGCAGGAACTGCACGAGCAGTACTTC
>.|TRBJ2-1|.|TRBV6-1
CASRLALSNEQFF
TGTGCCAGCCGTTTAGCTCTATCCAATGAGCAGTTCTTC
>.|TRBJ2-1|TRBD2|TRBV29-1
CSVDNSGRNYNEQFF
TGCAGCGTTGACAATAGCGGGAGAAACTACAATGAGCAGTTCTTC
>.|TRBJ2-1|.|TRBV6-5
CASSYGTGIYNEQFF
TGTGCCAGCAGTTACGGGACTGGCATCTACAATGAGCAGTTCTTC
>.|TRBJ2-7|.|TRBV29-1
CSVLDGYEQCF
TGCAGCGTCCTGGACGGCTACGAGCAGTGCTTC
>.|TRBJ2-7|TRBD1|TRBV6-5
CASSTDRVGEQYF
TGTGCCAGCAGTACCGACAGGGTTGGCGAGCAGTACTTC
>.|TRBJ2-5|.|TRBV11-2
CASSLLVVETQYF
TGTGCCAGCAGCCTACTAGTAGTAGAGACCCAGTACTTC
>.|TRBJ1-2|.|TRBV29-1
CSVGFGQGNGYTF
TGCAGCGTTGGGTTCGGGCAGGGTAATGGCTACACCTTC
>.|TRBJ2-1|TRBD2|TRBV19
CASSNPLERGLYNEQFF
TGTGCCAGTAGTAACCCCCTGGAGCGGGGGCTATACAATGAGCAGTTCTTC
>.|TRBJ2-5|.|TRBV12-3/TRBV12-4
CASRKQPQETQYF
TGTGCCAGCAGAAAACAGCCGCAAGAGACCCAGTACTTC
>few|TRBJ2-1|.|TRBV6-5
CASSYDAATSISIEQFF
TGTGCCAGCAGTTACGACGCCGCTACTAGTATATCAATTGAGCAGTTCTTC
>once|TRBJ2-1|.|TRBV11-2
CASSLFVPVYRPDNEQFF
TGTGCCAGCAGCTTATTTGTGCCTGTCTACAGGCCGGACAATGAGCAGTTCTTC
>.|TRBJ2-3|TRBD2|TRBV30
CAWSRASGRLGDTQYF
TGTGCCTGGAGCCGGGCTAGCGGGAGATTAGGAGATACGCAGTATTTT
>few|TRBJ1-5|.|TRBV19
CASTESNQPQHF
TGTGCCAGTACGGAGAGCAATCAGCCCCAGCATTTT
>.|TRBJ1-1|.|TRBV12-3/TRBV12-4
CASSFPTGMYTEAFF
TGTGCCAGCAGTTTCCCTACAGGGATGTACACTGAAGCTTTCTTT
>.|TRBJ2-5|.|TRBV29-1
CSVEARKIQETQYF
TGCAGCGTTGAAGCCAGGAAAATTCAAGAGACCCAGTACTTC
>.|TRBJ1-2|.|TRBV29-1
CSVYIPGLHSRDYGYTF
TGCAGCGTTTACATACCGGGATTGCACTCCAGAGACTATGGCTACACCTTC
>.|TRBJ1-2|.|TRBV7-8
CASSLGQLNYGYTF
TGTGCCAGCAGCTTAGGACAGCTTAACTATGGCTACACCTTC
>once|TRBJ2-3|TRBD2|TRBV6-1
CASSEPGLATDTQYF
TGTGCCAGCAGTGAACCGGGACTAGCGACAGATACGCAGTATTTT
>.|TRBJ2-7|.|TRBV6-5
CASRVSWLNSYEQYF
TGTGCCAGCCGGGTGTCCTGGCTGAACTCCTACGAGCAGTACTTC
>.|TRBJ2-1|TRBD2|TRBV11-2
CASSPGRSDEQFF
TGTGCCAGCAGCCCCGGGAGGTCGGATGAGCAGTTCTTC
>.|TRBJ1-1|.|TRBV6-5
CASSYLEGNTEAFF
TGTGCCAGCAGTTACTTAGAGGGGAACACTGAAGCTTTCTTT
>few|TRBJ2-1|TRBD2|TRBV12-3/TRBV12-4
CASSPRLAVSYNEQFF
TGTGCCAGCAGTCCCAGACTAGCGGTCTCCTACAATGAGCAGTTCTTC
>once|TRBJ2-7|TRBD2|TRBV5-5
CASSPTSGRDEQYF
TGTGCCAGCAGCCCGACTAGCGGGAGGGACGAGCAGTACTTC
>few|TRBJ2-1|.|TRBV13
CASSFAGNEQFF
TGTGCCAGCAGCTTCGCGGGGAATGAGCAGTTCTTC
>.|TRBJ2-1|.|TRBV19
CASSMGQPYNEQFF
TGTGCCAGTAGTATGGGTCAGCCATACAATGAGCAGTTCTTC
>.|TRBJ2-4|TRBD1|TRBV18
CASSPQGQVENIQYF
TGTGCCAGCTCGCCACAGGGGCAGGTCGAAAACATTCAGTACTTC
>.|TRBJ2-3|.|TRBV30
CAWSRTGLTDTQYF
TGTGCCTGGAGTCGGACGGGCCTCACAGATACGCAGTATTTT
>.|TRBJ1-2|TRBD1|TRBV10-3
CAISESRGQAYGYTF
TGTGCCATCAGTGAGTCTAGAGGACAGGCCTATGGCTACACCTTC
>.|TRBJ2-3|.|TRBV6-5
CASSYGGDSTDTQYF
TGTGCCAGCAGTTACGGCGGGGATAGCACAGATACGCAGTATTTT
>.|TRBJ2-2|.|TRBV19
CASSIDTLSHRTVNTGELFF
TGTGCCAGTAGTATAGACACACTCTCGCATCGGACAGTGAACACCGGGGAGCTGTTTTTT
>.|TRBJ2-1|.|TRBV19
CASSIEGTYNEQFF
TGTGCCAGTAGTATTGAGGGAACCTACAATGAGCAGTTCTTC
>.|TRBJ2-1|.|TRBV4-1
CASSQDGGVGQFF
TGCGCCAGCAGCCAAGACGGAGGGGTTGGGCAGTTCTTC
>.|TRBJ1-3|.|TRBV13
CASSLEGSGNTIYF
TGTGCCAGCAGCTTAGAGGGCTCCGGAAACACCATATATTTT
>.|TRBJ1-2|.|TRBV29-1
CSVFDTLRYGYTF
TGCAGCGTCTTCGACACCCTTCGCTATGGCTACACCTTC
>.|TRBJ2-1|.|TRBV10-3
CAIGTAVWAYNEQFF
TGTGCCATCGGGACGGCCGTATGGGCCTACAATGAGCAGTTCTTC
>.|TRBJ2-7|TRBD1|TRBV29-1
CSVGGRQGASEQYF
TGCAGCGTTGGAGGAAGACAGGGGGCTAGCGAGCAGTACTTC
>.|TRBJ1-1|TRBD1|TRBV15
CATSREGQRNTEAFF
TGTGCCACCAGCAGAGAGGGACAGAGGAACACTGAAGCTTTCTTT
>.|TRBJ2-7|.|TRBV7-8
CASSLAQNYEQYF
TGTGCCAGCAGCTTAGCCCAAAACTACGAGCAGTACTTC